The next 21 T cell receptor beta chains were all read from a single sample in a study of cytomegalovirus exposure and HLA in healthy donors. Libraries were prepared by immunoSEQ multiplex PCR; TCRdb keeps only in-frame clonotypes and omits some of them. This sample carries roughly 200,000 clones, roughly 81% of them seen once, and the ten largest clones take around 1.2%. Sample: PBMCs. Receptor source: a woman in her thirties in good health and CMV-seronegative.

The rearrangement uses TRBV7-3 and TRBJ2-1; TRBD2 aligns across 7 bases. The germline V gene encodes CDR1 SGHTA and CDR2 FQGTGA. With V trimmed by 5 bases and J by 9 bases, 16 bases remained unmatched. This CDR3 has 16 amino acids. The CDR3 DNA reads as TGTGCCAGCAGCCAATCCACCGGACTAGAATCAAGTGAGCAGTTCTTC. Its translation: CASSQSTGLESSEQFF.

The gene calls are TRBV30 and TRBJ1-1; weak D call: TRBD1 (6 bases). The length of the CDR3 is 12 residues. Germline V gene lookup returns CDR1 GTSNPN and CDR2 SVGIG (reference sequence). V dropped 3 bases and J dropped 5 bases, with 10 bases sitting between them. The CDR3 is CAWSTGLTEAFF. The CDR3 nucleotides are TGTGCCTGGAGCACAGGGCTTACTGAAGCTTTCTTT.

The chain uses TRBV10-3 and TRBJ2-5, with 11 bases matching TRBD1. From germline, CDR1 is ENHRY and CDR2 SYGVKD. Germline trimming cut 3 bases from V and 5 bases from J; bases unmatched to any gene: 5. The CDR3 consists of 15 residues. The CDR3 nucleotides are TGTGCCATCAGTGACCGGGACAGGGGGAAGGAGACCCAGTACTTC. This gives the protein CAISDRDRGKETQYF.

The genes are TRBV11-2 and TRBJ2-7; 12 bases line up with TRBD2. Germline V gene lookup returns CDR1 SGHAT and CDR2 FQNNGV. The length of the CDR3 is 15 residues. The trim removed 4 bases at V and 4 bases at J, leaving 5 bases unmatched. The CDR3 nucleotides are TGTGCCAGCAGCTCCCGGACTAGCGGGATGTACGAGCAGTACTTC. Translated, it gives CASSSRTSGMYEQYF.

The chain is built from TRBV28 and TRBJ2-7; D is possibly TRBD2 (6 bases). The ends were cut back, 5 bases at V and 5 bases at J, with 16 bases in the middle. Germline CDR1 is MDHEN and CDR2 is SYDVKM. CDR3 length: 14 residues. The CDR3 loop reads CASSTRDRGDEQYF. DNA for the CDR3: TGTGCCAGCAGTACCCGGGACCGCGGGGACGAGCAGTACTTC.

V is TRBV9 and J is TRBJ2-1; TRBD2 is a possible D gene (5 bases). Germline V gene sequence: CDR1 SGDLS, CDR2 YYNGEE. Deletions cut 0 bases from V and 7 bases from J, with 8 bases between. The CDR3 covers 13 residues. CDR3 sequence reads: CASSVGLANEQFF. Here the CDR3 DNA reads TGTGCCAGCAGCGTAGGGCTAGCAAATGAGCAGTTCTTC.

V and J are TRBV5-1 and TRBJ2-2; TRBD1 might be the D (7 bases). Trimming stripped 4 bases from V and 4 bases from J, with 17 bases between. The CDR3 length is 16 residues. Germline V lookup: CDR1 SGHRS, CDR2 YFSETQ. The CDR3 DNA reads TGCGCCAGCAGCACCGGAGGGGGCCTTAGCACCGGGGAGCTGTTTTTT. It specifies CASSTGGGLSTGELFF.

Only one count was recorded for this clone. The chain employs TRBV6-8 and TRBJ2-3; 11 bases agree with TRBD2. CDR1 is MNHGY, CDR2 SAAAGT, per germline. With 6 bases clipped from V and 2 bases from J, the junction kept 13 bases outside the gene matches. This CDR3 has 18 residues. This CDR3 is CASSSAPGTSGYTDTQYF. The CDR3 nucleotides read TGTGCCAGCAGCTCAGCTCCCGGGACTAGCGGATACACAGATACGCAGTATTTT.

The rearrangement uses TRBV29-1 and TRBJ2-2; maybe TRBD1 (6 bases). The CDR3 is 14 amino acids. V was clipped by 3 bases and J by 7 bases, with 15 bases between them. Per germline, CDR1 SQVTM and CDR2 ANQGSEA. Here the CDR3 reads CSVEIEGVGGELFF. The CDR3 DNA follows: TGCAGCGTTGAGATAGAGGGGGTCGGCGGGGAGCTGTTTTTT.

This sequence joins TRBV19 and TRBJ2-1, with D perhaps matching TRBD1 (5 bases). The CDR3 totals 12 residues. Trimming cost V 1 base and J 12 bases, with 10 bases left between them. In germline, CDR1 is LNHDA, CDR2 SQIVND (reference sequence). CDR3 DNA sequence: TGTGCCAGTAGTATAGGGACACTTGGGCAGTTCTTC. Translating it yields CASSIGTLGQFF.

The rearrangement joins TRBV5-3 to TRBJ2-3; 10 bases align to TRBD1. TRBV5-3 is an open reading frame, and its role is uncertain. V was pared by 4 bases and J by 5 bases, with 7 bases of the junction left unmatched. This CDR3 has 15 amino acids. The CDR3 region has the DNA TGTGCCAGAAGCCTGGGACAGGGGAAGCGAGATACGCAGTATTTT. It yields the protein CARSLGQGKRDTQYF.

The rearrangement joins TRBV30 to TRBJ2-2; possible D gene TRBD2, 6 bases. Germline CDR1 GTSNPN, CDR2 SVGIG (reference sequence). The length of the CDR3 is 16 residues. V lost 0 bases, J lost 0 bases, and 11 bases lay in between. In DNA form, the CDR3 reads TGTGCCTGGAGTGTCGGACGGACTACGAACACCGGGGAGCTGTTTTTT. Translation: CAWSVGRTTNTGELFF.

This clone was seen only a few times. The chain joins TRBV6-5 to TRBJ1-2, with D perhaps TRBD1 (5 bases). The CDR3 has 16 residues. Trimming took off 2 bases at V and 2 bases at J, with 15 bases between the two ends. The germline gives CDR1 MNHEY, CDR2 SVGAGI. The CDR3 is CASSYGLGGGNYGYTF. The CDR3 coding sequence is TGTGCCAGCAGTTACGGACTAGGTGGGGGGAACTATGGCTACACCTTC.

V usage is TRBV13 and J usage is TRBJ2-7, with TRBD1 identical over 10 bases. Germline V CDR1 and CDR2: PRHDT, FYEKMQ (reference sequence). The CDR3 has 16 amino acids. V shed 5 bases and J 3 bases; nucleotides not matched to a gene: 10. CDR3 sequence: CASSTEGQGEGYEQYF. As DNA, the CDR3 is TGTGCCAGCAGCACCGAAGGACAGGGGGAAGGCTACGAGCAGTACTTC.

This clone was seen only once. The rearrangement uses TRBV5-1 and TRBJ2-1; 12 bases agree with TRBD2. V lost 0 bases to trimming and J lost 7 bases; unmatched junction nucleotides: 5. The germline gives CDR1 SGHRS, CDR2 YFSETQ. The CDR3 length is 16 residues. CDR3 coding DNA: TGCGCCAGCAGCTTGGAACTAGCGGGGGGAGGTAATGAGCAGTTCTTC. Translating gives CASSLELAGGGNEQFF.

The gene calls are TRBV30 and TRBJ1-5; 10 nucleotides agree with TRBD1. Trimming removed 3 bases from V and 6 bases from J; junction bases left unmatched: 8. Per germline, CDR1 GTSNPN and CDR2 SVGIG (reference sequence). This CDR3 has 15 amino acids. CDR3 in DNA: TGTGCCTGGAGGCTAACCGGGACAGGGGTTCAGCCCCAGCATTTT. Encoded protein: CAWRLTGTGVQPQHF.

The CDR3 spells CASKGRQGASNEQFF. The DNA of the CDR3 is TGTGCCAGCAAAGGGCGGCAGGGGGCCAGCAATGAGCAGTTCTTC. The chain has TRBV2 and TRBJ2-1, with 8 positions matching TRBD1. Trimming at V came to 7 bases and at J to 6 bases, leaving 11 bases not matched to a gene. The CDR3 has 15 amino acids. CDR1 and CDR2 (germline): SNHLY, FYNNEI. The entire variable domain, with the rest obtained from reference TRBV2 and TRBJ2-1, is as follows: EPEVTQTPSHQVTQMGQEVILRCVPISNHLYFYWYRQILGQKVEFLVSFYNNEISEKSEIFDDQFSVERPDGSNFTLKIRSTKLEDSAMYFCASKGRQGASNEQFFGPGTRLTVL.

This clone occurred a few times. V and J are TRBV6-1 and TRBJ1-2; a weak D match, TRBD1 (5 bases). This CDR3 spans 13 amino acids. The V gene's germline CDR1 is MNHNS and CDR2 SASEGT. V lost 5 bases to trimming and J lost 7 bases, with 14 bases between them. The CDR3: CASSPQESGGYTF. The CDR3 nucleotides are TGTGCCAGCAGTCCACAGGAGTCGGGTGGCTACACCTTC.

The CDR3 bases are TGTGCCAGCAGCTGGACAGGGGGTCGCAGCAATCAGCCCCAGCATTTT. Amino acid sequence: CASSWTGGRSNQPQHF. The chain carries TRBV27 and TRBJ1-5; 10 bases are shared with TRBD1. J gave up 1 base and V 6 bases, and 6 bases lay outside the gene matches. Germline lookup yields CDR1 MNHEY and CDR2 SMNVEV (reference sequence). This CDR3 spans 16 amino acids.

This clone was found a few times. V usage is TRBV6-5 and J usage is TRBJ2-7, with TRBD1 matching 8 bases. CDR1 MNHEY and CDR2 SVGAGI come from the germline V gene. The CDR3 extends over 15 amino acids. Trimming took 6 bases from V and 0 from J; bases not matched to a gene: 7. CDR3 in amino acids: CASSDEDRASYEQYF. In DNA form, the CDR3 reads TGTGCCAGCAGCGATGAGGACAGGGCCTCCTACGAGCAGTACTTC.

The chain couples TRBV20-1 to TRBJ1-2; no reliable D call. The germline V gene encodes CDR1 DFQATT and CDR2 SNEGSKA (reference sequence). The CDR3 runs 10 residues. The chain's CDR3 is CSFAVYGYTF. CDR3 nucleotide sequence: TGCAGCTTTGCGGTTTATGGCTACACCTTC.